These T cell receptor beta chains were read from a single sample in a study of radiotherapy plus CTLA-4 blockade in lung cancer. Here immunoSEQ multiplex PCR was the method, and the copy in TCRdb shows in-frame clones only, minus some. The table shows under 35,000 clones, with 60% to 80% occurring only once. The sequencing used peripheral blood, collected from a patient treated with radiotherapy plus ipilimumab. These TCRs come from a human donor with non-small cell lung cancer whose response to radiotherapy plus ipilimumab could not be evaluated. CDR3s include the opening cysteine and the closing phenylalanine or tryptophan. The order of the fields is clone size, J gene, D gene, V gene, CDR3 protein, CDR3 DNA. A D gene is named only where the DNA matches it firmly. Clone size is not always given. Where it is, it says once, few, many or a class for expanded clones.

>once|TRBJ2-5|.|TRBV7-3
CASSRGQSETQYF
TGTGCCAGCAGCCGCGGACAGTCGGAGACCCAGTACTTC
>.|TRBJ2-7|.|TRBV10-3
CAISGLAYEQYF
TGTGCCATCAGTGGGCTAGCCTACGAGCAGTACTTC
>.|TRBJ2-5|TRBD2|TRBV5-1
CASSYSTSTSGRETQYF
TGCGCCAGCAGCTATTCGACTAGCACCTCCGGTAGGGAGACCCAGTACTTC
>.|TRBJ1-2|TRBD1|TRBV5-4
CASSSRREGTGGIYGYTF
TGTGCCAGCAGCTCCCGAAGGGAAGGGACAGGGGGCATCTATGGCTACACCTTC
>few|TRBJ1-3|.|TRBV5-5
CASSLGPAGNTIYF
TGTGCCAGCAGCTTGGGGCCCGCAGGAAACACCATATATTTT
>.|TRBJ1-4|TRBD1|TRBV15
CATSKTQGRNEKLFF
TGTGCCACCAGCAAAACACAGGGGCGAAATGAAAAACTGTTTTTT
>.|TRBJ1-5|.|TRBV18
CASSPYRDDNQPQHF
TGTGCCAGCTCACCTTACAGGGACGACAATCAGCCCCAGCATTTT
>once|TRBJ2-7|TRBD2|TRBV9
CASSAIAGGPGLVYEQYF
TGTGCCAGCAGCGCCATAGCGGGAGGGCCTGGACTGGTATACGAGCAGTACTTC
>few|TRBJ2-3|TRBD2|TRBV18
CASSPWTSGTRPPPDTQYF
TGTGCCAGCTCACCATGGACTAGCGGGACCCGCCCGCCGCCAGATACGCAGTATTTT
>few|TRBJ1-3|.|TRBV21-1
CASSKESRGPKDSGNTIYF
TGTGCCAGCAGCAAAGAGTCGAGGGGGCCGAAAGACTCTGGAAACACCATATATTTT
>.|TRBJ2-1|.|TRBV29-1
CSVEGGGLSYNEQFF
TGCAGCGTTGAAGGAGGCGGGCTCTCCTACAATGAGCAGTTCTTC
>few|TRBJ1-3|TRBD1|TRBV19
CASTTLGQFSGNTIYF
TGTGCCAGTACCACCCTGGGACAGTTCTCTGGAAACACCATATATTTT
>.|TRBJ2-2|TRBD2|TRBV4-3
CASSQDLLASTGELFF
TGCGCCAGCAGCCAAGATCTACTAGCGAGTACCGGGGAGCTGTTTTTT
>few|TRBJ2-7|.|TRBV5-5
CASRRGMAGGSYEQYF
TGTGCCAGCAGGCGGGGTATGGCAGGAGGCTCCTACGAGCAGTACTTC
>once|TRBJ2-5|TRBD2|TRBV18
CASSPDSGRASKTQYF
TGTGCCAGCTCACCTGATAGCGGGAGGGCCAGTAAGACCCAGTACTTC
>.|TRBJ1-2|.|TRBV29-1
CSVEVSRKQGAGYTF
TGCAGCGTTGAAGTATCTAGGAAGCAGGGTGCTGGCTACACCTTC
>.|TRBJ2-1|.|TRBV10-1
CASSELSLASYNEQFF
TGCGCCAGCAGTGAGTTATCCCTAGCAAGCTACAATGAGCAGTTCTTC
>.|TRBJ1-6|TRBD1|TRBV2
CASKTGLDYNSPLHF
TGTGCCAGCAAGACAGGGTTAGACTATAATTCACCCCTCCACTTT
>.|TRBJ1-1|TRBD1|TRBV18
CASSIGQGLMNTEAFF
TGTGCCAGCTCGATTGGACAGGGGCTCATGAACACTGAAGCTTTCTTT
>.|TRBJ2-5|.|TRBV5-1
CASSKQGPGQETQYF
TGCGCCAGCAGCAAACAGGGCCCGGGCCAAGAGACCCAGTACTTC
>.|TRBJ2-7|TRBD2|TRBV18
CASSISGAGGAYEQYF
TGTGCCAGCTCCATTTCCGGAGCGGGAGGTGCCTACGAGCAGTACTTC
>.|TRBJ1-5|.|TRBV10-2
CASSDRTDNQPQHF
TGCGCCAGCAGTGATAGAACAGACAATCAGCCCCAGCATTTT
>.|TRBJ2-7|TRBD1|TRBV11-2
CASSQTGANPYEQYF
TGTGCCAGCAGCCAAACAGGGGCGAACCCCTACGAGCAGTACTTC
>.|TRBJ1-1|.|TRBV28
CASSLGLTEAFF
TGTGCCAGCAGTTTAGGGCTCACTGAAGCTTTCTTT
>.|TRBJ1-1|.|TRBV7-9
CASSPNTGVNTEAFF
TGTGCCAGCAGCCCGAACACAGGCGTGAACACTGAAGCTTTCTTT
>.|TRBJ1-4|TRBD1|TRBV5-6
CASSADRGNDEKLFF
TGTGCCAGCAGCGCAGACAGGGGGAACGATGAAAAACTGTTTTTT
>once|TRBJ2-5|TRBD2|TRBV7-2
CASAGLDRETQYF
TGTGCCAGCGCCGGACTAGATCGTGAGACCCAGTACTTC
>.|TRBJ2-1|TRBD2|TRBV29-1
CSVTPGLAGSSYNEQFF
TGCAGCGTAACCCCGGGACTAGCGGGGAGCTCCTACAATGAGCAGTTCTTC